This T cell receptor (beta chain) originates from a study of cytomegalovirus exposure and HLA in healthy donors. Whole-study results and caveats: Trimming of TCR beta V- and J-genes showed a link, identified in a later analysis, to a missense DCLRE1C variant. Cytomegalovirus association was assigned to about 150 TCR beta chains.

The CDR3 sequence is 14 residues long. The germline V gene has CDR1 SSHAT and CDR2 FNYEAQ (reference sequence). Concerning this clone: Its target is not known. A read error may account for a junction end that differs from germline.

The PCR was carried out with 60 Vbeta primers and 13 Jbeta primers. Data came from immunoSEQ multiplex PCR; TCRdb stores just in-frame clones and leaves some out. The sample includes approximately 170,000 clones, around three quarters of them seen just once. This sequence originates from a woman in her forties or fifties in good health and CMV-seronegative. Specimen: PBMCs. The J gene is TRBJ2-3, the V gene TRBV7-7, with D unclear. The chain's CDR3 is CASSPGPLSDTQYF. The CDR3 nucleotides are TGTGCTAGCAGCCCCGGTCCCCTTTCAGATACGCAGTATTTT. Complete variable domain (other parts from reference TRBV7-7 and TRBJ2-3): GAGVSQSPRYKVTKRGQDVTLRCDPISSHATLYWYQQALGQGPEFLTYFNYEAQPDKSGLPSDRFSAERPEGSISTLTIQRTEQRDSAMYRCASSPGPLSDTQYFGPGTRLTVL.